Sequencing of this TCR beta chain was carried out in a study of CD4 T cells in relation to SARS-CoV-2 and coronaviruses. Study findings and constraints: Around two thirds of donors had memory CD4+ clonotypes crossrecognizing SARS-CoV-2 and common cold coronavirus spike.

Comment on this clone: The target antigen is unknown.

CDR1 is SEHNR and CDR2 is FQNEAQ in the germline V gene (reference sequence). V was cut by 1 base and J by 3 bases, with 13 bases left in between. The CDR3 sequence is 15 residues long. Uncultured naive and memory CD4+ T cells supplied DNA for deep TCR-beta sequencing. Libraries were prepared by immunoSEQ multiplex PCR; TCRdb keeps only in-frame clonotypes and omits some of them. This table has around 54,000 clones, about 91% appearing once. Cryopreserved PBMCs were CD4-enriched, then split into naive and memory cells. This clonotype originated in an adult with COVID-19. The V gene is TRBV7-9, the J gene TRBJ2-7; D is possibly TRBD2 (6 bases). The sample comprised naive CD4+ T cells from PBMCs. Noted subset: naive CD4+ T cells isolated by negative enrichment. CDR3 DNA: TGTGCCAGCAGCTTAGGGGACTTCCCCGACTACGAGCAGTACTTC. Its protein product is CASSLGDFPDYEQYF.